The 31 T cell receptor beta chains below come from one sample, sequenced in a study of human T cells and chemical hapten exposure. Regarding time point: patch test 3, about 24 weeks after DPC sensitization. The treatment is: therapeutic diphenylcyclopropenone sensitization with weekly scalp DPC. Using its own MiXCR run on the RACE reads, TCRdb lists one record per CDR3 protein. The table lists about 82,000 distinct CDR3 sequences, roughly 10% of them singletons, with around 3.8% in the top ten. The sample in question was whole blood, obtained in connection with sensitization to the hapten diphenylcyclopropenone (DPC). Source of these receptors: a woman aged 45-65 years with alopecia areata. Some clones in this sample may be carry-over from other donors' samples.

This clonotype was recorded many times. The gene calls are TRBV12-3 or TRBV12-4 and TRBJ1-1, with D unresolved. The CDR3 runs 13 residues. V lost 3 bases and J 3 bases, leaving 8 bases between the germline ends. CDR3 sequence reads: CASSFNPYTEAFF. The DNA of the CDR3 is TGTGCCAGCAGTTTTAATCCGTACACTGAAGCTTTCTTT.

This clonotype was picked up many times. V gene TRBV7-6 combines with J gene TRBJ2-1, with D possibly being TRBD1 or TRBD2 (5 bases each). Trimming cost V 5 bases and J 10 bases, with 12 bases left between them. Germline V lookup: CDR1 SGHVS, CDR2 FNYEAQ. The CDR3 contains 12 residues. In DNA form, the CDR3 reads TGTGCCAGCAGCCCCGGGACCCGCGAGCAGTTCTTC. It codes for CASSPGTREQFF. Complete variable domain (other parts from reference TRBV7-6 and TRBJ2-1): GAGVSQSPRYKVTKRGQDVALRCDPISGHVSLYWYRQALGQGPEFLTYFNYEAQQDKSGLPNDRFSAERPEGSISTLTIQRTEQRDSAMYRCASSPGTREQFFGPGTRLTVL.

At least ten counts were recorded for this clonotype. The chain is built from TRBV7-3 and TRBJ2-7; perhaps D is TRBD1 or TRBD2 (5 bases each). CDR3 length: 15 amino acids. Per germline, CDR1 SGHTA and CDR2 FQGTGA. V lost 0 bases to trimming and J lost 3 bases, with 12 bases between them. CDR3 loop: CASSLTGDGFYEQYF. In DNA form, the CDR3 reads TGTGCCAGCAGCTTAACAGGGGACGGCTTCTACGAGCAGTACTTC.

This clonotype was seen repeatedly, ten times or more. This rearrangement joins TRBV24-1 to TRBJ2-3; 7 bases align to TRBD1. Germline V gene data show CDR1 as KGHDR and CDR2 as SFDVKD. Trimming cost V 4 bases and J 4 bases; bases outside gene matches: 7. The CDR3 consists of 15 residues. Here the CDR3 reads CATSDKQGQADTQYF. The CDR3 region has the DNA TGTGCCACCAGTGACAAACAGGGGCAGGCAGATACGCAGTATTTT.

The DNA for the CDR3 is TGTGCCAGCAGTCCTTGGACAGGAATAGGCACTGAAGCTTTCTTT. Translation gives CASSPWTGIGTEAFF. This sequence joins TRBV12-3 or TRBV12-4 and TRBJ1-1; 7 bases are shared with TRBD1. The CDR3 is 15 residues long. V shed 5 bases and J 4 bases; nucleotides not matched to a gene: 10.

The chain couples TRBV29-1 to TRBJ2-1, with TRBD2 matching over 7 bases. The CDR3 runs 14 residues. Germline trimming cut 3 bases from V and 4 bases from J; bases unmatched to any gene: 6. Per germline, CDR1 SQVTM and CDR2 ANQGSEA. The CDR3 DNA sequence: TGCAGCGTTGAGTTGGTAGCGGGTTACAATGAGCAGTTCTTC. This sequence encodes CSVELVAGYNEQFF.

This clonotype has a count of ten or more. DNA for the CDR3: TGTGCCATCGCAGGGGGACTAGCGGGGACTCAAGAGACCCAGTACTTC. Encoded protein: CAIAGGLAGTQETQYF. The chain is built from TRBV10-3 and TRBJ2-5; 13 bases line up with TRBD2. In germline, CDR1 is ENHRY, CDR2 SYGVKD. The CDR3 runs to 16 residues. Trimming cost V 8 bases and J 2 bases; bases outside gene matches: 8.

Note on this clonotype: A read error may be the cause here, since a much bigger clone is one base away. The chain couples TRBV10-3 to TRBJ2-3, with D tentatively TRBD2 (6 bases). There are 14 residues in the CDR3. Germline CDR1 reads ENHRY; CDR2 reads SYGVKD. The CDR3 coding sequence is TGTGCCATCGGTGAACGGACTACCACAGATACGCAGTATTTT. Translated: CAIGERTTTDTQYF.

This clonotype was seen ten or more times. The chain joins TRBV20-1 to TRBJ1-1; 11 bases match TRBD1. J was trimmed by 0 bases and V by 4 bases; bases with no gene match: 4. Per the germline V gene, CDR1 is DFQATT and CDR2 is SNEGSKA (reference sequence). The CDR3 extends over 15 amino acids. The CDR3 DNA sequence: TGCAGTGCTACCCGGACAGGGGGCTTGAACACTGAAGCTTTCTTT. This codes for CSATRTGGLNTEAFF.

This clonotype came up many times. The V gene is TRBV11-2, the J gene TRBJ1-1, with D unresolved. Per germline, CDR1 SGHAT and CDR2 FQNNGV. CDR3 length: 17 residues. Trimming stripped 2 bases from V and 1 base from J, with 17 bases between. CDR3 nucleotides: TGTGCCAGCAGCTTATATGGACCCCTCACCTCGAACACTGAAGCTTTCTTT. Protein product: CASSLYGPLTSNTEAFF. Complete variable domain (other parts from reference TRBV11-2 and TRBJ1-1): EAGVAQSPRYKIIEKRQSVAFWCNPISGHATLYWYQQILGQGPKLLIQFQNNGVVDDSQLPKDRFSAERLKGVDSTLKIQPAKLEDSAVYLCASSLYGPLTSNTEAFFGQGTRLTVV.

This clonotype has ten or more counts. This chain connects TRBV18 to TRBJ2-2, with D perhaps matching TRBD1 (5 bases). This CDR3 has 16 amino acids. The germline V gene has CDR1 KGHSH and CDR2 LQKENI. Trimming shortened V by 2 bases and J by 0 bases, and 10 bases separated the two germline ends. The CDR3 sequence is CASSPISGTNTGELFF. For the CDR3, the DNA is TGTGCCAGCTCACCAATCTCAGGGACGAACACCGGGGAGCTGTTTTTT.

This clonotype was observed a few times. The rearrangement uses TRBV24-1 and TRBJ1-1; possibly TRBD1 for D (6 bases). The V gene lost 0 bases and the J gene lost 8 bases, with 6 bases spanning the gap. There are 12 residues in the CDR3. Germline V CDR1 and CDR2: KGHDR, SFDVKD. As DNA, the CDR3 is TGTGCCACCAGTGATTTGAGGGGGGAAGCTTTCTTT. Its translation is CATSDLRGEAFF.

In this sample, this clonotype turned up a few times. The chain is built from TRBV5-1 and TRBJ2-3; D remains ambiguous. Looked up from germline, CDR1 is SGHRS and CDR2 is YFSETQ. The CDR3 spans 12 residues. Trimming pared 4 bases from V and 2 bases from J, leaving 5 bases between. In nucleotides, the CDR3 is TGCGCCAGCAGCCGCCTCACAGATACGCAGTATTTT. Encoded protein: CASSRLTDTQYF. The full variable domain, completed using reference TRBV5-1 and TRBJ2-3, is KAGVTQTPRYLIKTRGQQVTLSCSPISGHRSVSWYQQTPGQGLQFLFEYFSETQRNKGNFPGRFSGRQFSNSRSEMNVSTLELGDSALYLCASSRLTDTQYFGPGTRLTVL.

This clonotype was detected ten times or more. The DNA of the CDR3 is TGTGCCAGCAGCCAAGATTTGAGCGGGGAAAACATTCAGTACTTC. Translated: CASSQDLSGENIQYF. The rearrangement joins TRBV14 to TRBJ2-4, with 7 bases that match TRBD2. Per germline, CDR1 SGHDN and CDR2 FVKESK. This CDR3 is 15 amino acids long. V lost 0 bases to trimming and J lost 5 bases; unmatched junction nucleotides: 4.

This clonotype has only one observation. It may be a read error: a sequence one base away is much more abundant. V gene TRBV28 combines with J gene TRBJ1-1; the D is unclear. CDR3 length: 12 residues. Germline V CDR1 and CDR2: MDHEN, SYDVKM. CDR3 nucleotides: TGTGACAGCACCCTTGTGGGCACTGAAGCTTTCTTT. Translation: CDSTLVGTEAFF.

This clonotype was counted at least ten times. The V call is TRBV10-3, the J call TRBJ2-3; D ambiguous. Germline V gives CDR1 ENHRY, CDR2 SYGVKD. With 4 bases removed from V and 3 bases from J, the gap between germline ends came to 5 bases. CDR3 length: 12 residues. CDR3 sequence: CAISGQTDTQYF. The CDR3 nucleotides read TGTGCCATCAGTGGTCAGACAGATACGCAGTATTTT.

In its sample, this clonotype was seen many times. The chain combines TRBV18 with TRBJ1-4, with 7 nucleotides matching TRBD1. Per germline, CDR1 KGHSH and CDR2 LQKENI. V lost 6 bases and J lost 4; bases outside the gene matches: 8. The CDR3 consists of 15 residues. CDR3 coding DNA: TGTGCCAGCTCGGCCACAGGGGCTCTTAATGAAAAACTGTTTTTT. This encodes CASSATGALNEKLFF.

This chain links TRBV11-2 with TRBJ2-3; D gene unclear. CDR3 length: 16 residues. CDR1 is SGHAT and CDR2 is FQNNGV in the germline V gene. The ends were cut back, 1 base at V and 4 bases at J, with 15 bases in the middle. CDR3 DNA sequence: TGTGCCAGCAGCTTAGGTACGGTGGTCCGGGCAGATACGCAGTATTTT. Translated: CASSLGTVVRADTQYF. The full variable domain, with the rest looked up from reference TRBV11-2 and TRBJ2-3, is EAGVAQSPRYKIIEKRQSVAFWCNPISGHATLYWYQQILGQGPKLLIQFQNNGVVDDSQLPKDRFSAERLKGVDSTLKIQPAKLEDSAVYLCASSLGTVVRADTQYFGPGTRLTVL.

The sample holds many counts of this clonotype. V and J are TRBV6-6 and TRBJ1-6; 10 bases are shared with TRBD1. In germline, CDR1 is MNHNY, CDR2 SVGAGI (reference sequence). The V gene end was trimmed by 10 bases and the J gene end by 5 bases; junction bases not matched to a gene: 14. This CDR3 spans 17 amino acids. The CDR3 DNA reads TGTGCCACCTACCGGGACAGGGGAAGAGAGAATAATTCACCCCTCCACTTT. This encodes CATYRDRGRENNSPLHF.

This clonotype was seen ten or more times. The chain carries TRBV6-5 and TRBJ1-3; 8 bases align to TRBD1. From germline, CDR1 is MNHEY and CDR2 SVGAGI. V gave up 2 bases and J gave up 2 bases; unmatched junction bases: 2. CDR3 length: 15 amino acids. CDR3 bases: TGTGCCAGCAGTTACCTACAGGGGGCTGGAAACACCATATATTTT. It yields the protein CASSYLQGAGNTIYF.

This clonotype was seen many times. The J gene is TRBJ1-3, the V gene TRBV6-2 or TRBV6-3; TRBD1 aligns across 7 bases. Germline CDR1 is MNHEY and CDR2 is SVGEGT. The CDR3 is made up of 15 amino acids. V shed 1 base and J 4 bases; nucleotides not matched to a gene: 4. Here the CDR3 DNA reads TGTGCCAGCAGTTACTTGGACAGGCTGGGAAACACCATATATTTT. It specifies CASSYLDRLGNTIYF.

With respect to this clonotype: Since a much larger clone is just one base distant, this may be a read error. The chain employs TRBV18 and TRBJ2-7; the D is unclear. The CDR3 sequence is 15 residues long. V shed 2 bases and J shed 2 bases, with 13 bases lying between them. CDR1 is KGHSH, CDR2 LQKENI, per germline. CDR3 amino acids: CASSPRLKGAYEQYF. In DNA, the CDR3 is TGTGCCAGCTCACCAAGGCTAAAAGGTGCCTACGAGCAGTACTTC.

The V call is TRBV20-1, the J call TRBJ2-1, with 11 bases matching TRBD2. Losses at the gene ends were 6 bases for V and 4 bases for J; bases not matched to a gene: 5. The CDR3 loop spans 14 amino acids. Germline CDR1 reads DFQATT; CDR2 reads SNEGSKA (reference sequence). CDR3 sequence: CSATRTSGYNEQFF. The DNA of the CDR3 is TGCAGTGCCACTCGGACTAGCGGGTACAATGAGCAGTTCTTC.

This clonotype was seen only a few times. The chain employs TRBV24-1 and TRBJ1-5, with D hard to call. The CDR3 consists of 14 residues. Germline V lookup: CDR1 KGHDR, CDR2 SFDVKD. Trimming took 1 base from V and 6 from J, leaving 9 bases between them. CDR3 residues: CATSDFPAGQPQHF. CDR3 DNA sequence: TGTGCCACCAGTGATTTTCCGGCGGGTCAGCCCCAGCATTTT.

This clonotype was found many times. This sequence joins TRBV7-6 and TRBJ2-1; 8 bases match TRBD2. The CDR3 contains 16 residues. V lost 5 bases and J lost 2; bases outside the gene matches: 8. CDR1 and CDR2 (germline): SGHVS, FNYEAQ. The CDR3: CASSGPSGQAYNEQFF. CDR3 coding DNA: TGTGCCAGCAGCGGGCCTAGCGGGCAAGCCTACAATGAGCAGTTCTTC.

This clonotype has ten or more counts. The chain combines TRBV29-1 with TRBJ2-1, with TRBD2 matching 9 bases. In germline, CDR1 is SQVTM, CDR2 ANQGSEA. This CDR3 is built from 13 residues. The ends lost 4 bases at V and 9 bases at J; junction bases unmatched: 7. The CDR3 loop reads CSVGLAEGSEQFF. The CDR3 bases are TGCAGCGTTGGACTAGCGGAGGGTAGTGAGCAGTTCTTC.

This clonotype was counted only a few times. The chain has TRBV12-3 or TRBV12-4 and TRBJ2-7; D not resolved. CDR3 length: 14 residues. The V gene lost 5 bases and the J gene lost 0 bases, with 11 bases spanning the gap. The CDR3: CASSPGSVSYEQYF. CDR3 sequence (DNA): TGTGCCAGCAGTCCGGGTTCTGTCTCCTACGAGCAGTACTTC.

The J gene is TRBJ2-1, the V gene TRBV7-3; D possibly corresponds to TRBD2 (5 bases). CDR1 is SGHTA and CDR2 is FQGTGA in the germline V gene. Trimming took 4 bases from V and 9 from J, leaving 10 bases between them. The CDR3 is made up of 12 amino acids. The CDR3 coding sequence is TGTGCCAGCAGCTCCTTACTAGGTGAGCAGTTCTTC. It translates to CASSSLLGEQFF.

This clonotype occurred many times. The J gene is TRBJ1-5, the V gene TRBV7-9; D is undetermined. V shed 1 base and J shed 9 bases, with 10 bases lying between them. Germline V lookup: CDR1 SEHNR, CDR2 FQNEAQ (reference sequence). The CDR3 contains 13 residues. CDR3 DNA sequence: TGTGCCAGCAGCTTAGGCCGTTCGGGGCCCCAGCATTTT. It translates to CASSLGRSGPQHF.

In its sample, this clonotype was seen a few times. This sequence joins TRBV6-6 and TRBJ2-1; 9 nucleotides match TRBD2. The V and J ends lost 4 bases and 6 bases, in that order; junction bases with no gene match: 7. This CDR3 is built from 15 residues. Per germline, CDR1 MNHNY and CDR2 SVGAGI (reference sequence). The CDR3, as DNA: TGTGCCAGCAGTTGGGAGACTAGCGGAAGCAATGAGCAGTTCTTC. This encodes CASSWETSGSNEQFF.

This clonotype showed up just once. This chain connects TRBV12-3 or TRBV12-4 to TRBJ2-2; 7 bases line up with TRBD2. After removal of 0 bases from V and 4 bases from J, the junction contained 8 bases not matched to a gene. The CDR3 totals 17 residues. The CDR3 region has the DNA TGTGCCAGCAGTTTAGCTGCGCTAGCGGCGAGCACCGGGGAGCTGTTTTTT. Translation gives CASSLAALAASTGELFF.